This T cell receptor (beta chain) is from a study of T cells in Graves' hyperthyroidism and ophthalmopathy (dated by TCRdb to the late 2010s). For context, the study as a whole: Peripheral blood samples were taken at initial diagnosis, before any treatment was given. The paper reports TCR Vbeta CDR3 sequencing of some 140 peripheral blood samples: over 40 ophthalmopathy, fewer than 80 hyperthyroidism and approximately 17 progressor patients. A discovery cohort of fewer than 110 patients, approximately 45 with Graves' ophthalmopathy and 57 with stable Graves' hyperthyroidism, was used to find distinguishing TCR V-J signatures. Prospective prediction of ophthalmopathy was tested in an independent validation cohort of fewer than 20 hyperthyroidism patients and 15 to 17 patients who later progressed to ophthalmopathy. The study also compared thyroid tissue and blood T-cell repertoires from five or six Graves' hyperthyroidism patients. Once sampling was done, hyperthyroidism patients were given methimazole at a starting dose of 30 mg daily, whereas ophthalmopathy patients were given high-dose intravenous methylprednisolone. The approximately 100 discovery patients were randomly divided into training and test sets at a 7:3 ratio.

The TCR beta CDR3 regions were amplified from the RNA transcripts. A first-round RT-PCR of the TCR CDR3 used the HTBI primer set with the Qiagen OneStep RT-PCR kit. Libraries were constructed in a second round of multiplex PCR, after which size selection and purification were carried out. Libraries were sequenced paired-end with 100 bp reads on an Illumina HiSeq2000. The study's processing was this. Raw data were processed with SOAPnuke, discarding reads with adapters, uncalled bases, mean Phred below 15, or no exact constant-primer or identifier match. COPE v1.2.5 was used to merge the high-quality paired reads, and each unique nucleotide sequence was defined as a clonotype. Clonotypes were aligned to IMGT TRBV, TRBD and TRBJ reference segments using MiTCR v1.1. Analysis was restricted to V-J combinations with a frequency above 0.0001, which covered 99% to 99.2% of repertoires. The TCS score was defined as the ratio of F50 (clonal expansion) to E x V (chaos), calculated using BLOSUM62-based TCRdist between CDR3 peptides within each V-J. Welch's t-statistics and random forest reduced roughly 500 V-J features to 13, which were used in a naive Bayes classifier (R e1071). The public reads were reanalyzed by TCRdb: fastp trimming at Q25, MiXCR alignment, in-frame beta chains only. When rows share a CDR3 protein, they turn into one entry using the most common DNA and genes. These V and J calls are TCRdb output, not the study's own analysis. The sample has about 770,000 distinct CDR3 sequences on record, under 20% of them singletons. The ten largest make up 16% of the sample.

Hyperthyroidism patients were newly diagnosed, had a disease duration of under 2 months, and were aged 18 to 65 years. Patients with uncontrolled infections, other autoimmune diseases, pregnancy or lactation were excluded. Diagnoses relied on clinical symptoms, serum thyroxine and TRAb, thyroid ultrasound and orbital computed tomography. For progressor patients, blood was drawn at the first diagnosis of hyperthyroidism, before any ophthalmopathy symptoms had appeared. PBMCs were separated from roughly 9.3 ml of fresh peripheral blood using Ficoll-Paque density gradient centrifugation. Patients classed as progressors first received a Graves' hyperthyroidism diagnosis and then went on to develop ophthalmopathy during follow-up. Total RNA was extracted with Trizol reagent, and quality was checked on an Agilent 2100 Bioanalyzer. The germline V gene (reference sequence) sets CDR1 to SGHNT and CDR2 to YYREEE. V gives up 2 bases and J gives up 1 base, and the segment between their germline ends measures 9 bases. Including cysteine and phenylalanine, the CDR3 has 15 amino acids. The kept DNA is CDR3 alone, 45 bases in frame from the first base.

This clonotype was seen a single time. What antigen it recognizes has not been identified. No much larger clone is present one base from it, and per-base qualities are unavailable. Weak support is all one read offers. What the authors observed across the whole study: Blood samples also contained most of the expanded thyroid clonotypes (frequency above 0.001), which suggests that blood repertoires may reflect thyroid immune responses. No statistical method was used to fix the sample size in advance, and group allocation was not hidden from the investigators. In cross-validation, a model built on a 13 V-J signature told ophthalmopathy apart from stable hyperthyroidism with roughly 87% sensitivity and around 83% specificity, and in testing the same model reached 80%/75%. In validation, the model predicted progression to ophthalmopathy a median of about 5.9 months before onset, with 70% to 71% sensitivity and about 72% specificity.

Sequencing used blood. The sequence came from a woman aged 50 to 60 with Graves' hyperthyroidism that later progressed to Graves' ophthalmopathy. The V gene is TRBV5-4 and the J gene is TRBJ2-2; the D gene identity is not certain. The bases read TGTGCCAGCAGCTTTTTTAGGAGGAACACCGGGGAGCTGTTTTTT. Its product reads: CASSFFRRNTGELFF.